This T cell receptor (beta chain) was obtained from a study of T-cell reconstitution after alpha-beta-depleted transplantation in children. Library preparation (for TCRbeta) was performed with unique molecular identifiers. TCRdb re-called the PCR reads with MiXCR, one entry per CDR3 protein. The table lists some 500,000 distinct CDR3 sequences, about 17% of them singletons. This clonotype was seen just once. The sequences come from PBMCs from the stem cell graft donor, collected from the stem cell graft. This TCR was recovered from a human donor who donated a stem cell graft to a child with acute lymphoblastic leukemia.

The CDR3 coding sequence is TGTGCCAGCAGTCCCGTCGGGTGGGCAGGCTACACCTTC. It encodes CASSPVGWAGYTF. This chain links TRBV6-1 with TRBJ1-2, with no clear D. The germline gives CDR1 MNHNS, CDR2 SASEGT. With 5 bases removed from V and 8 bases from J, the gap between germline ends came to 15 bases. The CDR3 is 13 residues long.